In this sample, the clone carrying this T cell receptor (delta chain) turned up many times. The mismatch at residue 13 between this DNA's translation and the TCRdb protein of a much larger clone likely reflects a read error; the protein shown is translated from the DNA. Sequencing covered both gamma and delta TCR chains per sample. TCRdb re-called clones from the multiplex PCR reads using CATT. The repertoire has tens of thousands of delta-chain clones, 0.8% to 1% of them found once; the top ten carry 9% to 10%. This record comes from a study of γδ T cells in repeated Plasmodium falciparum infection. Study in general: Malian children with intense seasonal malaria exposure were compared with matched Australian children. Donors had four controlled P. falciparum NF54 infections over roughly 640 days.

Germline V CDR1 and CDR2: TSWWSYY, QGS. This CDR3 contains 16 residues. Bulk repertoires came from Vgamma9/Vdelta2+ or Vdelta2-negative gammadelta T cells flow-sorted from PBMC. This TCR was recovered from a pool of human donors (malaria-infected and uninfected, not separated). This sequence joins TRDV1 and TRDJ3; D may match TRDD2 or TRDD3 (5 bases each). Sequenced: gamma-delta T cells from blood. CDR3 region: CALNLRHTWDTRRMFF. Here the CDR3 DNA reads TGTGCTCTAAACCTACGGCACACCTGGGACACCCGACGGATGTTTTTC.